This T cell receptor (beta chain) was identified in a study of blood T cell repertoires in COVID-19. Study-level information: Researchers got acute and convalescent COVID-19 samples from the United States, Italy and Spain. PBMCs, B-cell-depleted T cells, or T cells provided the cDNA or gDNA that made up the material.

How the authors handled the data: Nucleated cell counts were estimated from reference gene primer amplification. The data were produced by immunoSEQ multiplex PCR, yet TCRdb's version contains in-frame clones alone and is incomplete. That table supplies the V and J calls and clone size; D and trimming were determined from the DNA. The table lists roughly 330,000 clones, 65% to 85% of them singletons, with 0.95% to 1.5% in the top ten. Trimming removed 6 bases at V and 4 bases at J, with 12 bases between. The CDR3 spans 13 residues. Germline V lookup: CDR1 SNHLY, CDR2 FYNNEI. The TCR sequence derives from a woman in her 50s with acute or convalescent COVID-19. The V gene is TRBV2, the J gene TRBJ1-1, with D tentatively TRBD1 (5 bases). Material: peripheral blood. CDR3 in DNA: TGTGCCAGCAGAACCTTCCAGGGCACTGAAGCTTTCTTT. It codes for CASRTFQGTEAFF.